This T cell receptor (beta chain) was found in a study of tumor and adjacent non-tumor tissue in lung cancer. Study context: Patients were aged roughly 31 to 76, fewer than twelve men and 5 women, stage I to III. Notes on the study in general: Shorter survival was associated with higher TCR diversity in tumors. In normal lung, the top 100 clones were significantly more dominant than in tumor. TCR diversity was significantly greater in tumor than normal lung tissue.

As concerns this clonotype: Its target is not known. One end of the junction is discordant with germline, which a read error may explain.

The library came from three nested PCR rounds adapted from ARM-PCR protocols. TCRdb ran MiXCR on the multiplex PCR reads and lists one entry per CDR3 protein. The table has more than 85,000 distinct CDR3 sequences, about 75% seen once. RNA was extracted from bulk tissue without any cell sorting. The clonotype was recovered from an older woman with non-small cell lung cancer. Sequencing input: lung tumor tissue.

CDR3 nucleotides: TGTGCCAGCAGTTTAACCAGTAGCAATCTGCCCCAGCATTTT. Translating it yields CASSLTSSNLPQHF. The chain combines TRBV28 with TRBJ1-5, with D hard to call. CDR1 is MDHEN, CDR2 SYDVKM, per germline. This CDR3 spans 14 amino acids.